A single sample gave rise to the 9 T cell receptor beta chains below, sequenced in a study of T cells in Graves' hyperthyroidism and ophthalmopathy. From RNA transcripts, TCR beta CDR3 regions were amplified. The study used the HTBI primer set for a first-round RT-PCR of the TCR CDR3. TCRdb re-called the multiplex PCR reads with MiXCR, one entry per CDR3 protein. Found here are under 400,000 distinct CDR3 sequences, around 13% of them singletons; the top ten hold roughly 9.6%. Sample: blood. The receptors were sampled from an older woman with Graves' hyperthyroidism.

The rearrangement uses TRBV12-3 or TRBV12-4 and TRBJ2-2, with 8 bases identical to TRBD2. The CDR3 loop spans 15 amino acids. J gave up 5 bases and V 6 bases, and 8 bases lay outside the gene matches. The CDR3 here is CASRETSGRTGELFF. Written as DNA, the CDR3 is TGTGCCAGCAGGGAAACTAGCGGCAGAACCGGGGAGCTGTTTTTT.

In this sample, this clonotype turned up many times. The chain recombines TRBV12-3 or TRBV12-4 with TRBJ2-1; 13 nucleotides match TRBD2. The CDR3 consists of 15 residues. Trimming took 5 bases from V and 8 from J; bases not matched to a gene: 6. The CDR3 nucleotides are TGTGCCAGCAGTCTCTGGACTAGCGGGAGCGATGAGCAGTTCTTC. Amino acid sequence: CASSLWTSGSDEQFF.

In its sample, this clonotype was seen many times. The chain links TRBV24-1 to TRBJ1-5; tentative D call: TRBD1 (6 bases). The CDR3 runs to 16 residues. Trimming took 8 bases from V and 6 from J, leaving 22 bases between them. CDR1 is KGHDR, CDR2 SFDVKD, per germline. The CDR3 is CATIPGALPSSQPQHF. CDR3 sequence (DNA): TGTGCCACCATCCCAGGGGCGCTCCCCTCAAGTCAGCCCCAGCATTTT.

This clonotype was detected ten times or more. The chain is built from TRBV11-3 and TRBJ2-1; 8 nucleotides line up with TRBD1. Trimming cost V 0 bases and J 7 bases; bases outside gene matches: 14. The CDR3 runs 18 residues. Germline values: CDR1 SGHNT, CDR2 YENEEA. CDR3 protein: CASSLDQGGTQGANEQFF. In DNA form, the CDR3 reads TGTGCCAGCAGCTTAGATCAGGGCGGGACCCAGGGGGCGAATGAGCAGTTCTTC.

In its sample, this clonotype was seen many times. The J gene is TRBJ2-6, the V gene TRBV6-2 or TRBV6-3; D not resolved. Germline V CDR1 and CDR2: MNHEY, SVGEGT. The V end lost 2 bases, the J end lost 0 bases, and 5 bases lay between the germline ends. The CDR3 spans 15 residues. CDR3 sequence reads: CASSYGHSGANVLTF. In nucleotides, the CDR3 is TGTGCCAGCAGTTACGGTCACTCTGGGGCCAACGTCCTGACTTTC.

This clonotype appeared many times. The J gene is TRBJ2-3, the V gene TRBV2; 8 nucleotides match TRBD1. The germline gives CDR1 SNHLY, CDR2 FYNNEI. The length of the CDR3 is 12 residues. J lost 6 bases, V lost 4 bases, and 0 bases had no gene match. CDR3 in amino acids: CASSGQGDTQYF. CDR3 sequence (DNA): TGTGCCAGCAGTGGACAGGGGGATACGCAGTATTTT.

This clonotype has a count of ten or more. Mismatch with germline at one junction end may stem from a read error. The CDR3 reads CASRTDRETYEKLFF. CDR3 bases: TGTGCCAGCAGAACGGACAGGGAAACTTATGAAAAACTGTTTTTT. This chain connects TRBV28 to TRBJ1-4; 8 bases map to TRBD1. CDR1 is MDHEN, CDR2 SYDVKM, per germline. The CDR3 is 15 amino acids.

In its sample, this clonotype was seen many times. The chain has TRBV29-1 and TRBJ2-5; 9 nucleotides match TRBD1. The V gene's germline CDR1 is SQVTM and CDR2 ANQGSEA. Trimming removed 7 bases from V and 5 bases from J; junction bases left unmatched: 5. CDR3 length: 12 amino acids. Written as DNA, the CDR3 is TGCAGCGGCGGACAGGGGAGGGAGACCCAGTACTTC. Translating it yields CSGGQGRETQYF. Based on the CDR3 plus reference TRBV29-1 and TRBJ2-5, the full variable domain is SAVISQKPSRDICQRGTSLTIQCQVDSQVTMMFWYRQQPGQSLTLIATANQGSEATYESGFVIDKFPISRPNLTFSTLTVSNMSPEDSSIYLCSGGQGRETQYFGPGTRLLVL.

With respect to this clonotype: A much larger clone is a single base away; this may be a read error. The chain has TRBV7-9 and TRBJ1-4; D uncertain. Germline V lookup: CDR1 SEHNR, CDR2 FQNEAQ (reference sequence). The V end was cut by 8 bases, the J end by 7 bases, with 11 bases between. The CDR3 contains 12 residues. The chain's CDR3 is CASGQGSEKLFF. The CDR3 DNA reads TGTGCCAGCGGCCAAGGAAGTGAAAAACTGTTTTTT.